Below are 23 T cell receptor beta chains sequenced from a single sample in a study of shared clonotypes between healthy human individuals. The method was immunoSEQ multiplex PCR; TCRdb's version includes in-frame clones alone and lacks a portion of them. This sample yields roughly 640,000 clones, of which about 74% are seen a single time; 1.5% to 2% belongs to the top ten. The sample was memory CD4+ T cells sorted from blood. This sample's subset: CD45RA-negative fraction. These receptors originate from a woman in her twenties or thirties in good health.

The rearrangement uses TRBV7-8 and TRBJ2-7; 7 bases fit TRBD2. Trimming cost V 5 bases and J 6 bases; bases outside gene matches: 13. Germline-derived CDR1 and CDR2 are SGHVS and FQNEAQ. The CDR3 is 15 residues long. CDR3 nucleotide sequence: TGTGCCAGCAGCCAGTCGTCGGGAGGCCTAGGCGAGCAGTACTTC. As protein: CASSQSSGGLGEQYF. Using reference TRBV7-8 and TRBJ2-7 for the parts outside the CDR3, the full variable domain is GAGVSQSPRYKVAKRGQDVALRCDPISGHVSLFWYQQALGQGPEFLTYFQNEAQLDKSGLPSDRFFAERPEGSVSTLKIQRTQQEDSAVYLCASSQSSGGLGEQYFGPGTRLTVT.

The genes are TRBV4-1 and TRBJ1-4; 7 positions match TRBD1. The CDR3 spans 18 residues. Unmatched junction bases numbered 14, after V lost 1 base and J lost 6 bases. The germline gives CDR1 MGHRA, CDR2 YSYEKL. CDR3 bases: TGCGCCAGCAGCCAAGCGGGGAGGGGGCGGATAAAGGATGAAAAACTGTTTTTT. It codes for CASSQAGRGRIKDEKLFF.

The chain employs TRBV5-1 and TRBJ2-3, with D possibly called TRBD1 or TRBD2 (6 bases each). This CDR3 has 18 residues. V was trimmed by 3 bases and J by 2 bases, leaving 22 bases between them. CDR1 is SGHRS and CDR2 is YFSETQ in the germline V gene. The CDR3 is CASSWPPGALRHTDTQYF. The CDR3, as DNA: TGCGCCAGCAGCTGGCCCCCGGGGGCCCTACGCCACACAGATACGCAGTATTTT.

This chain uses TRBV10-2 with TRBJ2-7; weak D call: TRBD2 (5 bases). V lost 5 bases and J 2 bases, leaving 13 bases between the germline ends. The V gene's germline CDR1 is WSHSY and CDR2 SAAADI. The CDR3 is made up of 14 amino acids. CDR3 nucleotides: TGCGCCAGCAGTCCAGTCGGGAATACCTACGAGCAGTACTTC. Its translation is CASSPVGNTYEQYF.

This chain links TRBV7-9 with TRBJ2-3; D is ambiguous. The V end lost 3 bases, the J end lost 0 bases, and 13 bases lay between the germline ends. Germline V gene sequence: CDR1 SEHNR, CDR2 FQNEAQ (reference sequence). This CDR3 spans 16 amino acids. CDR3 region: CASSFRLEPSTDTQYF. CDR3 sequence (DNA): TGTGCCAGCAGCTTCCGACTGGAACCTAGCACAGATACGCAGTATTTT.

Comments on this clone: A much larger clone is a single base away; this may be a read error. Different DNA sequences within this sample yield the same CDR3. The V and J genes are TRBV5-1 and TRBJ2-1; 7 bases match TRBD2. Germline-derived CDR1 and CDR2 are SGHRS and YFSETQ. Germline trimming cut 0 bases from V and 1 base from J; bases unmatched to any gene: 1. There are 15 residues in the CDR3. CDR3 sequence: CASSLDSGSYNEQFF. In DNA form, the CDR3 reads TGCGCCAGCAGCTTGGATAGCGGGTCCTACAATGAGCAGTTCTTC.

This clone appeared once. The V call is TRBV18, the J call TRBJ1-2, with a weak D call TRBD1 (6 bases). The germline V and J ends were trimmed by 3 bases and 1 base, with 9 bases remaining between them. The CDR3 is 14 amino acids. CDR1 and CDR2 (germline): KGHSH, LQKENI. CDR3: CASSPGQFNYGYTF. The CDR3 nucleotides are TGTGCCAGCTCACCCGGACAGTTTAACTATGGCTACACCTTC.

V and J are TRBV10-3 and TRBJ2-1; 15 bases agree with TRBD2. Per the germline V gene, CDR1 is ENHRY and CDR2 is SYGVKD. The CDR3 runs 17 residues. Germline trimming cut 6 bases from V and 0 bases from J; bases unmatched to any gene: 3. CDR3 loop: CAIRGTSGRSSYNEQFF. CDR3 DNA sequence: TGTGCCATCAGAGGGACTAGCGGGAGGAGCTCCTACAATGAGCAGTTCTTC.

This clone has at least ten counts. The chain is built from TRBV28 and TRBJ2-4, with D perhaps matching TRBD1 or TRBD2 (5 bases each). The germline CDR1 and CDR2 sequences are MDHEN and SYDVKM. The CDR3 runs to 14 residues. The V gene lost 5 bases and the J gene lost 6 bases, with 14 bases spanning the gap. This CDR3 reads CASSPPSGGNIQYF. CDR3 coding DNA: TGTGCCAGCAGTCCACCCAGTGGGGGAAACATTCAGTACTTC.

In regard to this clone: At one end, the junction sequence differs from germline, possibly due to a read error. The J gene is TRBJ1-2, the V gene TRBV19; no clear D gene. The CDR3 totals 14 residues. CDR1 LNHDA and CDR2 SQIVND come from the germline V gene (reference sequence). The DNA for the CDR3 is TGTGCCAGTAGTATAGATCAAGCAGGCTATCGCTACACCTTC. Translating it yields CASSIDQAGYRYTF. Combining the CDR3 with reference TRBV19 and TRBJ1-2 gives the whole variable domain DGGITQSPKYLFRKEGQNVTLSCEQNLNHDAMYWYRQDPGQGLRLIYYSQIVNDFQKGDIAEGYSVSREKKESFPLTVTSAQKNPTAFYLCASSIDQAGYRYTFGSGTRLTVV.

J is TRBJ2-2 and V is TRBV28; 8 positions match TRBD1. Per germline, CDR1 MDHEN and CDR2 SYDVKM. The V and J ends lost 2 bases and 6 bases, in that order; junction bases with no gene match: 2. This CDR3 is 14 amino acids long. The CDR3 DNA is TGTGCCAGCAGTTTAGTACAGGGGGCCGGGGAGCTGTTTTTT. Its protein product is CASSLVQGAGELFF.

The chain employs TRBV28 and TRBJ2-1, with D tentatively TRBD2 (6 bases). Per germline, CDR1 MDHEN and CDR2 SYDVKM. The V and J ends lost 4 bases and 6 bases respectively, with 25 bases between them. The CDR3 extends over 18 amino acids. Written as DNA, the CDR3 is TGTGCCAGCAGTTCAGGCACGATCGGCGTGTGGGGAGGCAATGAGCAGTTCTTC. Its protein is CASSSGTIGVWGGNEQFF.

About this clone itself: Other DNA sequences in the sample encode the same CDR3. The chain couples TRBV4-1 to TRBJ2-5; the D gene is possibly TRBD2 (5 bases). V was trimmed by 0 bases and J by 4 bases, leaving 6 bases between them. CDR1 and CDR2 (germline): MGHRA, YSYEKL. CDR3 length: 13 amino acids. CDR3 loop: CASSQDRGETQYF. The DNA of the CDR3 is TGCGCCAGCAGCCAAGATCGGGGAGAGACCCAGTACTTC.

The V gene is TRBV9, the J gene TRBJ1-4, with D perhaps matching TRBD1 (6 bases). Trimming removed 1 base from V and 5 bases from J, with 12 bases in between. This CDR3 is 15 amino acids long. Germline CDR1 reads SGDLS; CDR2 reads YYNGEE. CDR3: CASSVTGTPNEKLFF. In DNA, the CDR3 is TGTGCCAGCAGCGTAACCGGGACACCAAATGAAAAACTGTTTTTT.

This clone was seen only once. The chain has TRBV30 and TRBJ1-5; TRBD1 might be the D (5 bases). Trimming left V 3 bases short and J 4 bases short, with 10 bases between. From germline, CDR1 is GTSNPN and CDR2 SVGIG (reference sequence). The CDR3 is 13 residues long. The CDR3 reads CAWSAQENQPQHF. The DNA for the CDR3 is TGTGCCTGGAGCGCACAGGAAAATCAGCCCCAGCATTTT.

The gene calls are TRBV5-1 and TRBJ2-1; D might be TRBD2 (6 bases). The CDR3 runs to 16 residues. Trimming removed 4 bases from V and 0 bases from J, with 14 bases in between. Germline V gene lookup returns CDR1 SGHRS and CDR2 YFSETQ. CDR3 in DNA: TGCGCCAGCAGCATAACTAGCCCGCCCTCCTACAATGAGCAGTTCTTC. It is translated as CASSITSPPSYNEQFF. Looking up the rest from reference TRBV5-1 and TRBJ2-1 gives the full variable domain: KAGVTQTPRYLIKTRGQQVTLSCSPISGHRSVSWYQQTPGQGLQFLFEYFSETQRNKGNFPGRFSGRQFSNSRSEMNVSTLELGDSALYLCASSITSPPSYNEQFFGPGTRLTVL.

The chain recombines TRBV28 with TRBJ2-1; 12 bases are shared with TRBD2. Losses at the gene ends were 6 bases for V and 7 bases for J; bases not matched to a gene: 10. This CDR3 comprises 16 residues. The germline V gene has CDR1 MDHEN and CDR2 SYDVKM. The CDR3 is CASSSPTSGSGNEQFF. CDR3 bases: TGTGCCAGCAGCTCGCCGACTAGCGGGAGTGGAAATGAGCAGTTCTTC.

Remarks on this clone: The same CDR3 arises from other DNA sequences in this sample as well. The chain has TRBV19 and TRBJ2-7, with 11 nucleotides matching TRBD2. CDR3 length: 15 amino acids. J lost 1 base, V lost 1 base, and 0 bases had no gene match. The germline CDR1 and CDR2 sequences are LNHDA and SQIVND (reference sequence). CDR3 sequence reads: CASSIGTSGSYEQYF. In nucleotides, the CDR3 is TGTGCCAGTAGTATAGGGACTAGCGGGTCCTACGAGCAGTACTTC.

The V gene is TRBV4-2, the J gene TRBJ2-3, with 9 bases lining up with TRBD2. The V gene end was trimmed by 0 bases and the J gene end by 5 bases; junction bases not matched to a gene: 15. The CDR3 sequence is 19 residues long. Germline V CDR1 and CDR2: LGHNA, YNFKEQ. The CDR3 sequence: CASSQDRVVAGVRGDTQYF. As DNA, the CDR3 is TGTGCCAGCAGCCAAGATCGGGTGGTAGCGGGAGTTCGGGGAGATACGCAGTATTTT.

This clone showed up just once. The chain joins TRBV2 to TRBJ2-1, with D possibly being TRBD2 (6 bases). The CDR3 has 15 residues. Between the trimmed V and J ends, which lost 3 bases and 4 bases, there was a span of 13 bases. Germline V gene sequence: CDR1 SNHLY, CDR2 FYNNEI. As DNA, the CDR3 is TGTGCCAGCAGTGAGGAGGGGAGAGCTTACAATGAGCAGTTCTTC. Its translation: CASSEEGRAYNEQFF.

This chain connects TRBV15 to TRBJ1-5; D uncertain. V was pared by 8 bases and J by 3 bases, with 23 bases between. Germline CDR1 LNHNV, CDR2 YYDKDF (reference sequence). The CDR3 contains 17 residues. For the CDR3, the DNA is TGTGCCACCCGACCCGGACTCTTGGCGGGCCACAATCAGCCCCAGCATTTT. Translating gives CATRPGLLAGHNQPQHF.

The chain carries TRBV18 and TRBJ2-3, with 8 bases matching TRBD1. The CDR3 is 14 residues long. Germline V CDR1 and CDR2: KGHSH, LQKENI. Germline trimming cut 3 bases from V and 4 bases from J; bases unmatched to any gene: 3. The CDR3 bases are TGTGCCAGCTCACCCCGGACAGGGCCAGATACGCAGTATTTT. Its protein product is CASSPRTGPDTQYF.

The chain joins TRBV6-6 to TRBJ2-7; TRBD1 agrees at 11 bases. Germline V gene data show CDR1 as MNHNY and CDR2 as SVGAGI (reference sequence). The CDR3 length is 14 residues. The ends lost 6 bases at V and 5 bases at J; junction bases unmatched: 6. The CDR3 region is CASSRGQGADEQYF. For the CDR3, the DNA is TGTGCCAGCAGCCGCGGACAGGGGGCCGACGAGCAGTACTTC.